This T cell receptor beta chain was sequenced for a study of OX40 agonist ivuxolimab in advanced cancers. About the full investigation: The costimulatory receptor OX40 (CD134) was targeted by ivuxolimab, a fully human IgG2 agonistic monoclonal antibody. Intravenous ivuxolimab was administered to patients every 2 weeks at six dose levels: 0.01, 0.1, 0.3, 1.5, 3 and 10 mg/kg. Of the roughly 52 patients in dose escalation, around 19 had hepatocellular carcinoma, around 15 had melanoma, 9 had renal cell carcinoma and 9 had head and neck cancer. A male proportion of around 80% and a mean age of 60 years, ranging from about 20 to 85, were recorded for the dose-escalation cohort. Patients were allowed to have had prior anti-PD-1, anti-PD-L1 or anti-CTLA-4 therapy, and approximately 40% of the dose-escalation patients had previously received checkpoint inhibitors. Partial responses occurred in three dose-escalation patients: two with cutaneous melanoma and one with hepatocellular carcinoma. The point of sequencing TCRbeta in the periphery was to test whether ivuxolimab changed TCR sequence diversity and drove clonal T-cell expansion. The paper describes the monotherapy dose-escalation part (N of about 57 patients) of the phase I trial of ivuxolimab.

Study-level results and caveats: Low levels of normalized T-cell clonal expansion were also seen in some nonresponding patients. After ivuxolimab, expanded clones were on average more numerous among CD8+ T cells than among CD4+ T cells. In the 0.1-3.0 mg/kg groups, partial responders had among the lowest normalized peripheral clonal expansion, particularly in CD8+ T cells. The antigen specificity of the clonally expanded peripheral T cells was not determined. At doses of 0.1 to 3.0 mg/kg, clonal expansion of both CD4+ and CD8+ blood T cells was observed from baseline to week 6.

Patients with a history of autoimmune disease or receiving systemic immunosuppression were excluded from the trial. Peripheral blood for TCR sequencing was collected from all dose cohorts at baseline, on cycle 4 day 1, and on cycle 7 day 1. The samples were drawn from a first-in-human, open-label, multicenter phase I dose-escalation trial of ivuxolimab. The trial enrolled adults with locally advanced or metastatic head and neck squamous cell, hepatocellular, melanoma or renal cell carcinoma. Before TCR sequencing, CD4+ and CD8+ T cells were separately sorted from peripheral blood. For sequencing of the TCRbeta CDR3 region, genomic DNA was extracted from the sorted cells. The immunoSEQ Assay was used for sequencing of TCRbeta CDR3 regions. Sourced from immuneACCESS, this table was stored by TCRdb with only in-frame sequences that have V and J called. A share of the clones is absent; for the studies checked, an unresolved V gene accounts for under half, and the remainder has no known explanation. The sample table holds 70,000 or so clones, of which 80% to 95% were seen once. Of the sample, 0.25% to 0.3% falls within the top ten clones.

Trimming leaves V shorter by 4 bases and J shorter by 8 bases, with the junction holding 13 bases beyond the gene matches. The germline V gene encodes CDR1 SGHTA and CDR2 FQGNSA. The CDR3 numbers 16 residues from cysteine through phenylalanine. The read is trimmed to its CDR3 DNA, 48 bases read in frame from base 1. Regarding this clone: The specificity of this receptor is unknown. Qualities for individual bases were not recorded, and no much larger clone is one base off.

Sequencing used CD4+ or CD8+ T cells sorted from blood, obtained in a trial of the OX40 agonist ivuxolimab. This receptor was obtained from an adult with an advanced solid tumor such as melanoma, head and neck, liver or kidney cancer. The chain is made from TRBV7-2 and TRBJ1-4; 7 central bases correspond to TRBD1. The nucleotide sequence reads TGTGCCAGCAGCTCACGACAGGGACCCCTCCGGGAAAAACTGTTTTTT. Translated, it gives CASSSRQGPLREKLFF.